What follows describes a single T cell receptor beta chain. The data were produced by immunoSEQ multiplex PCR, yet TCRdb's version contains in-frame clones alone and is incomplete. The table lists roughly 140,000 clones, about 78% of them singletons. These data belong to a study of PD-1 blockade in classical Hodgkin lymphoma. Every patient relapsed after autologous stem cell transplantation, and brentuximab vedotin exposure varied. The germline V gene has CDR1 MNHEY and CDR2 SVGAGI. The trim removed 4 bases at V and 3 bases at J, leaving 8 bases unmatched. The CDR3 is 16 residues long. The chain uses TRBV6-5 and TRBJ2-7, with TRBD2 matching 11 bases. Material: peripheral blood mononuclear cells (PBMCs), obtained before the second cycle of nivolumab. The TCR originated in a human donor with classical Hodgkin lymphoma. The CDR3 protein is CASSSLDGTSGYEQYF. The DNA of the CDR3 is TGTGCCAGCAGTTCACTAGACGGGACTAGCGGCTACGAGCAGTACTTC.